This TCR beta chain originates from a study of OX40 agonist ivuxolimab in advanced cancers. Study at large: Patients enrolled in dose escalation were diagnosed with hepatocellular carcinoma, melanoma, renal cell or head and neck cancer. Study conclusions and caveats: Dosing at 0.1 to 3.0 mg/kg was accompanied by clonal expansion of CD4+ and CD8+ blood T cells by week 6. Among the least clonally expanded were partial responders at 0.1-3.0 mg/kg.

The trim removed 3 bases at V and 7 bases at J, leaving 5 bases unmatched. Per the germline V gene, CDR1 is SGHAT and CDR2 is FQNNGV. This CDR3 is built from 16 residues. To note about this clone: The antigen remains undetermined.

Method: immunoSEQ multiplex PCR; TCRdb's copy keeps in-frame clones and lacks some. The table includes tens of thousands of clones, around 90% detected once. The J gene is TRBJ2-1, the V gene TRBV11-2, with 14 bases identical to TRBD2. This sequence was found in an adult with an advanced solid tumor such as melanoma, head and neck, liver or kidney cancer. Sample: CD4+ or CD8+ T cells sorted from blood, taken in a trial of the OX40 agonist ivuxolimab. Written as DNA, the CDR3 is TGTGCCAGCAGCTTGGGGACTAGCGGGAGCGGTAATGAGCAGTTCTTC. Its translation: CASSLGTSGSGNEQFF. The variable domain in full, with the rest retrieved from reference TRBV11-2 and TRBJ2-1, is EAGVAQSPRYKIIEKRQSVAFWCNPISGHATLYWYQQILGQGPKLLIQFQNNGVVDDSQLPKDRFSAERLKGVDSTLKIQPAKLEDSAVYLCASSLGTSGSGNEQFFGPGTRLTVL.